The 27 T cell receptor beta chains listed next were all sequenced from one sample in a study of blood T cell repertoires in COVID-19. Clones were sequenced by immunoSEQ multiplex PCR, and TCRdb holds only the in-frame ones, with some missing. The profile covers 220,000 or so clones, with 65% to 85% appearing a single time and about 6.6% taken by the ten largest. Sequencing was done on a sample of PBMCs or T cells enriched from blood (not recorded which). The receptors stem from a woman between 40 and 50 years old who had recovered from COVID-19.

J is TRBJ1-1 and V is TRBV19; TRBD1 matches at 8 bases. Trimming took 11 bases from V and 4 from J; bases not matched to a gene: 9. The germline V gene has CDR1 LNHDA and CDR2 SQIVND (reference sequence). This CDR3 is 13 amino acids long. In DNA, the CDR3 is TGTGCCTCGGCGACAGGGGCGGGCACTGAAGCTTTCTTT. It yields the protein CASATGAGTEAFF.

This chain connects TRBV6-5 to TRBJ1-3; the match to TRBD1 covers 7 bases. Looked up from germline, CDR1 is MNHEY and CDR2 is SVGAGI. The CDR3 is made up of 15 amino acids. The V gene end was trimmed by 6 bases and the J gene end by 0 bases; junction bases not matched to a gene: 5. CDR3 protein: CASRAGTASGNTIYF. CDR3 coding DNA: TGTGCCAGCAGAGCCGGGACAGCCTCTGGAAACACCATATATTTT.

The chain recombines TRBV7-9 with TRBJ1-3; TRBD1 might be the D (5 bases). This CDR3 is built from 13 residues. Trimming shortened V by 5 bases and J by 3 bases, and 8 bases separated the two germline ends. Germline CDR1 SEHNR, CDR2 FQNEAQ (reference sequence). The CDR3 sequence is CASSPGIGNTIYF. CDR3 sequence (DNA): TGTGCCAGCAGCCCAGGGATTGGAAACACCATATATTTT.

The chain joins TRBV30 to TRBJ2-6, with D unclear. Germline CDR1 is GTSNPN and CDR2 is SVGIG (reference sequence). The V end was cut by 0 bases, the J end by 4 bases, with 4 bases between. This CDR3 is built from 13 residues. The CDR3 loop reads CAWSVGGANVLTF. For the CDR3, the DNA is TGTGCCTGGAGTGTTGGCGGGGCCAACGTCCTGACTTTC. Looking up the rest from reference TRBV30 and TRBJ2-6 gives the full variable domain: SQTIHQWPATLVQPVGSPLSLECTVEGTSNPNLYWYRQAAGRGLQLLFYSVGIGQISSEVPQNLSASRPQDRQFILSSKKLLLSDSGFYLCAWSVGGANVLTFGAGSRLTVL.

The rearrangement links TRBV27 to TRBJ2-7, with TRBD1 identical over 9 bases. Germline CDR1 reads MNHEY; CDR2 reads SMNVEV (reference sequence). CDR3 length: 13 amino acids. The junction had 4 bases not matched to a gene; V was cut back by 8 bases and J by 2 bases. The CDR3 is CASSRQGAYEQYF. CDR3 in DNA: TGTGCCAGCTCCAGACAGGGGGCCTACGAGCAGTACTTC.

CDR3 coding DNA: TGCAGTGCTAGTTTTCGGGTTAGCGGGATTTTGGAGCAGTTCTTC. This gives the protein CSASFRVSGILEQFF. The V gene is TRBV20-1, the J gene TRBJ2-1; TRBD2 aligns across 8 bases. The length of the CDR3 is 15 residues. CDR1 is DFQATT and CDR2 is SNEGSKA in the germline V gene (reference sequence). The ends lost 3 bases at V and 10 bases at J; junction bases unmatched: 14.

V is TRBV10-3 and J is TRBJ1-5; D is perhaps TRBD1 (5 bases). Germline V CDR1 and CDR2: ENHRY, SYGVKD. There are 12 residues in the CDR3. V lost 3 bases and J 11 bases, leaving 11 bases between the germline ends. The CDR3 DNA follows: TGTGCCATCAGTGACCCAGGGCAGACCCAGCATTTT. Translation: CAISDPGQTQHF.

This chain links TRBV29-1 with TRBJ1-5; D unresolved. Germline CDR1 and CDR2: SQVTM and ANQGSEA. The CDR3 is 15 amino acids. V was clipped by 6 bases and J by 2 bases, with 17 bases between them. CDR3 nucleotides: TGCAGCGTGGCGGGAGGTTTCCTAGGCAATCAGCCCCAGCATTTT. It codes for CSVAGGFLGNQPQHF.

The genes are TRBV29-1 and TRBJ2-4; D is uncertain. Looked up from germline, CDR1 is SQVTM and CDR2 is ANQGSEA. The V gene lost 3 bases and the J gene lost 3 bases, with 6 bases spanning the gap. CDR3 size: 12 residues. CDR3 region: CSVESGKNIQYF. CDR3 DNA sequence: TGCAGCGTTGAGTCGGGCAAAAACATTCAGTACTTC.

This clone was seen a handful of times. The chain uses TRBV7-9 and TRBJ2-7; 8 bases line up with TRBD2. Trimming cost V 3 bases and J 6 bases; bases outside gene matches: 10. CDR1 is SEHNR and CDR2 is FQNEAQ in the germline V gene (reference sequence). The CDR3 has 15 amino acids. The CDR3 here is CASSLIAGGLGEQYF. Here the CDR3 DNA reads TGTGCCAGCAGCTTGATCGCGGGAGGTCTGGGCGAGCAGTACTTC.

This clone was counted a few times. V gene TRBV11-3 combines with J gene TRBJ1-3; 10 bases map to TRBD1. The CDR3 is 16 residues long. Germline values: CDR1 SGHNT, CDR2 YENEEA. With 5 bases clipped from V and 2 bases from J, the junction kept 6 bases outside the gene matches. The CDR3 sequence: CASSNRGQGAGNTIYF. The DNA of the CDR3 is TGTGCCAGCAGCAACCGAGGACAGGGGGCTGGAAACACCATATATTTT.

The chain joins TRBV3-1 (or the pseudogene TRBV3-2) to TRBJ2-3; D not certain. The CDR3 sequence is 14 residues long. Germline V gene lookup returns CDR1 LGHDT and CDR2 YNNKEL (reference sequence). V lost 1 base and J lost 8, with 13 bases in between. Here the CDR3 DNA reads TGTGCCAGCAGCCAAGCTAGTCTGAAGACTACGCAGTATTTT. Its translation: CASSQASLKTTQYF.

The genes are TRBV5-1 and TRBJ1-5; TRBD1 is a possible D gene (6 bases). V was pared by 1 base and J by 0 bases, with 8 bases between. The germline CDR1 and CDR2 sequences are SGHRS and YFSETQ. The CDR3 length is 15 residues. Written as DNA, the CDR3 is TGCGCCAGCAGCTTGTCAGGGGATAGCAATCAGCCCCAGCATTTT. Encoded protein: CASSLSGDSNQPQHF. The variable domain in full, with the rest retrieved from reference TRBV5-1 and TRBJ1-5, is KAGVTQTPRYLIKTRGQQVTLSCSPISGHRSVSWYQQTPGQGLQFLFEYFSETQRNKGNFPGRFSGRQFSNSRSEMNVSTLELGDSALYLCASSLSGDSNQPQHFGDGTRLSIL.

The chain links TRBV5-1 to TRBJ2-5; D call uncertain. The CDR3 extends over 12 amino acids. V gave up 4 bases and J gave up 2 bases, with 6 bases separating them. From germline, CDR1 is SGHRS and CDR2 YFSETQ. Here the CDR3 reads CASSTTQETQYF. The DNA of the CDR3 is TGCGCCAGCAGCACGACACAAGAGACCCAGTACTTC.

J is TRBJ1-1 and V is TRBV30; 8 nucleotides line up with TRBD1. Germline trimming cut 4 bases from V and 5 bases from J; bases unmatched to any gene: 9. The CDR3 spans 14 residues. CDR1 GTSNPN and CDR2 SVGIG come from the germline V gene (reference sequence). In DNA, the CDR3 is TGTGCCTGGACGACCCTGGACAGGGATACTGAAGCTTTCTTT. Encoded protein: CAWTTLDRDTEAFF.

The rearrangement links TRBV6-5 to TRBJ1-4; D ambiguous. CDR1 is MNHEY, CDR2 SVGAGI, per germline. The CDR3 covers 15 residues. Trimming took off 3 bases at V and 7 bases at J, with 15 bases between the two ends. The CDR3 here is CASSYNGGSGEKLFF. The CDR3 DNA is TGTGCCAGCAGTTATAATGGAGGGAGCGGTGAAAAACTGTTTTTT.

The chain has TRBV4-1 and TRBJ1-4; maybe TRBD1 (5 bases). The CDR3 loop spans 13 amino acids. Germline loops: CDR1 MGHRA, CDR2 YSYEKL. V lost 0 bases, J lost 8 bases, and 7 bases lay in between. The CDR3 spells CASSQEGLEKLFF. CDR3 bases: TGCGCCAGCAGCCAAGAGGGGCTAGAAAAACTGTTTTTT.

The rearrangement uses TRBV6-2 or TRBV6-3 and TRBJ1-2, with 8 bases identical to TRBD1. The V gene end was trimmed by 7 bases and the J gene end by 7 bases; junction bases not matched to a gene: 8. This CDR3 has 13 amino acids. Germline loops: CDR1 MNHEY, CDR2 SVGEGT. This chain's CDR3 is CASTPDRAFGYTF. CDR3 coding DNA: TGTGCCAGCACCCCGGACAGGGCGTTTGGCTACACCTTC.

This sequence joins TRBV30 and TRBJ1-3, with 7 bases aligning to TRBD1. Germline CDR1 GTSNPN, CDR2 SVGIG (reference sequence). The V gene end was trimmed by 0 bases and the J gene end by 9 bases; junction bases not matched to a gene: 8. This CDR3 has 14 amino acids. The CDR3 DNA follows: TGTGCCTGGAGTGTAAGGGGGACAGTACGCACCATATATTTT. Residues: CAWSVRGTVRTIYF.

The chain recombines TRBV6-2 or TRBV6-3 with TRBJ1-1, with D uncertain. The CDR3 extends over 14 amino acids. In germline, CDR1 is MNHEY, CDR2 SVGEGT. V lost 2 bases and J lost 0, with 7 bases in between. The chain's CDR3 is CASSYGYMNTEAFF. The CDR3 DNA is TGTGCCAGCAGTTACGGTTACATGAACACTGAAGCTTTCTTT.

V and J are TRBV7-3 and TRBJ2-5, with 12 bases that match TRBD1. The V gene's germline CDR1 is SGHTA and CDR2 FQGTGA. The trim removed 3 bases at V and 5 bases at J, leaving 7 bases unmatched. The CDR3 runs 16 residues. The chain's CDR3 is CASSFRDRGRGETQYF. DNA for the CDR3: TGTGCCAGCAGCTTCCGGGACAGGGGGCGCGGGGAGACCCAGTACTTC.

The genes are TRBV27 and TRBJ1-3; D gene uncertain. The germline V gene encodes CDR1 MNHEY and CDR2 SMNVEV (reference sequence). V dropped 8 bases and J dropped 0 bases, with 8 bases sitting between them. This CDR3 spans 13 amino acids. CDR3 in amino acids: CASYSPSGNTIYF. In nucleotides, the CDR3 is TGTGCCAGCTATAGTCCCTCTGGAAACACCATATATTTT.

The rearrangement joins TRBV3-1 (or the pseudogene TRBV3-2) to TRBJ2-7; weak D call: TRBD1 (5 bases). CDR3 size: 13 residues. Trimming removed 2 bases at V and 3 bases at J, with 8 bases between. The germline gives CDR1 LGHDT, CDR2 YNNKEL (reference sequence). The CDR3 DNA follows: TGTGCCAGCAGCCAACAGGGTGGCTACGAGCAGTACTTC. Residues: CASSQQGGYEQYF.

The rearrangement uses TRBV5-1 and TRBJ2-5, with D perhaps TRBD2 (6 bases). The V end lost 0 bases, the J end lost 4 bases, and 10 bases lay between the germline ends. CDR3 length: 14 residues. Per the germline V gene, CDR1 is SGHRS and CDR2 is YFSETQ. CDR3 sequence: CASSLAEGPETQYF. Written as DNA, the CDR3 is TGCGCCAGCAGCTTGGCGGAGGGCCCAGAGACCCAGTACTTC.

As concerns this clone: Other nucleotide sequences in the sample specify the same CDR3. The chain carries TRBV4-1 and TRBJ2-7; TRBD1 aligns across 7 bases. The CDR3 consists of 14 residues. Trimming at V came to 4 bases and at J to 2 bases, leaving 5 bases not matched to a gene. From germline, CDR1 is MGHRA and CDR2 YSYEKL. CDR3: CASSPQGGPYEQYF. The CDR3 bases are TGCGCCAGCAGCCCCCAAGGGGGCCCCTACGAGCAGTACTTC.

To note about this clone: The conserved closing phenylalanine or tryptophan is absent in this CDR3, likely reflecting a read error. No DNA is shown, since the ends of the CDR3 on it are uncertain; the CDR3 is the one TCRdb lists. This sequence joins TRBV19 and TRBJ2-7; the table calls TRBD1, which could not be checked here. The CDR3 spans 8 amino acids, including both terminal residues. Germline V gives CDR1 LNHDA, CDR2 SQIVND (reference sequence). CDR3 region: CASSGGQP.

This clone was seen once. This rearrangement joins TRBV12-3 or TRBV12-4 to TRBJ2-1; 8 bases agree with TRBD1. The V and J ends lost 6 bases and 10 bases, in that order; junction bases with no gene match: 2. The CDR3 covers 11 residues. CDR3 bases: TGTGCCAGCAGGACAGGGGTGGAGCAGTTCTTC. Its translation is CASRTGVEQFF.